This T cell receptor (beta chain) was recorded in a study of early T cells in non-severe SARS-CoV-2 infection. Individual cDNA molecules were tagged with unique molecular identifiers, the study reported. One entry per CDR3 protein, called by TCRdb with MiXCR from the 5' RACE reads. The sample gives some 110,000 distinct CDR3 sequences, more than 12% of which show up once; roughly a fifth is in the top ten. Regarding the study as a whole: VDJdb matching, biased toward anti-spike CD8 responses, missed private and CD4 specificities.

The CDR3 covers 13 residues. Germline V gene lookup returns CDR1 MGHRA and CDR2 YSYEKL. Germline trimming cut 8 bases from V and 7 bases from J; bases unmatched to any gene: 7. At least ten counts were recorded for this clonotype. No antigen is known for it. This rearrangement joins TRBV4-1 to TRBJ2-2, with 7 bases that match TRBD1. Material for sequencing was whole blood. This TCR derives from an adult who was a healthcare worker with PCR-confirmed SARS-CoV-2 infection or an uninfected control (not recorded which). The CDR3 sequence: CASGDRANGELFF. CDR3 nucleotide sequence: TGCGCCAGCGGAGACAGGGCTAACGGGGAGCTGTTTTTT.